This T cell receptor beta chain was identified in a study of blood T cells in healthy people across ages. A sample-barcoded 5' primer and a J-beta primer mix were used in a second PCR of roughly 7 to 12 cycles. Via MiXCR, TCRdb re-called the 5' RACE reads, giving one row per CDR3 protein. The table lists approximately 2,000,000 distinct CDR3 sequences, 39% of them singletons, with more than 20% in the top ten. In the case of this clonotype: A clone one base away is much larger, so this may be a read error. The CDR3 does not close with the conserved phenylalanine or tryptophan, likely indicating a read error.

CDR1 and CDR2 (germline): MNHNS, SASEGT. The CDR3 sequence is 13 residues long. V gave up 6 bases and J gave up 2 bases; unmatched junction bases: 0. The sequencing input was blood. The V call is TRBV6-1, the J call TRBJ1-2; 10 bases fit TRBD1. The source of this sequence is a human donor in good health. The CDR3 spells CASRGQGNYGYTC. The CDR3 coding sequence is TGTGCCAGCAGGGGACAGGGGAACTATGGCTACACCTGC.